A single T cell receptor beta chain is shown here with its context. Its specificity is unknown. Germline V gives CDR1 SGHDT, CDR2 YYEEEE. Trimming pared 0 bases from V and 4 bases from J, leaving 10 bases between. This CDR3 contains 14 residues. The sample originates from a study of T cell responses to AZD1222 COVID-19 vaccine. Study-level background: Both about-4-week and about-12-week second-dose recipients were combined. Study observations and caveats: Mapped onto spike, vaccine-associated CD4 TCRs spanned it and were dominant at 160-218 and 743-854. The repertoires were collected only after the peak T cell response.

Profiled with immunoSEQ multiplex PCR; TCRdb holds only in-frame clones, not every one. The table includes roughly 96,000 clones, roughly 90% detected once. The chain uses TRBV5-6 and TRBJ2-5; D ambiguous. Sequences were derived from peripheral blood, sampled on day 0 of AZD1222 vaccination. This receptor was taken from an adult in good health. CDR3 residues: CASSLAGVRETQYF. CDR3 DNA sequence: TGTGCCAGCAGCTTGGCTGGGGTGAGAGAGACCCAGTACTTC.